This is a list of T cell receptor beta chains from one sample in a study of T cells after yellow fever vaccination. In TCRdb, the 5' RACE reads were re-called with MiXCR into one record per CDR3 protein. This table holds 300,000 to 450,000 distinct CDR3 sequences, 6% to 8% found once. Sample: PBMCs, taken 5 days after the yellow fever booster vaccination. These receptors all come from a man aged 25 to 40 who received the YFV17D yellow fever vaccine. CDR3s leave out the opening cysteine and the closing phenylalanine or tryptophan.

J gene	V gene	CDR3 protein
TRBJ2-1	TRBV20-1	SAPGLGYNEQF
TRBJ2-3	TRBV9	ASSVAGGPGTDTQY
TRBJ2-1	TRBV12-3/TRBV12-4	ASSRIEQF
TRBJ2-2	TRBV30	AWGRLAGDANTGELF
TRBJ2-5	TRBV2	ASSTMGQPSLVTQY
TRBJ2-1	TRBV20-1	SAAGLARVDNEQF
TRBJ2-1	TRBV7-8	ASSFSGRTSYNEQF
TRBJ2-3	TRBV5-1	ASSSDRGDTQY
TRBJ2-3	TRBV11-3	ASSLGGRMGTDTQY
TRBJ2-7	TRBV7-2	ASRDGSYEQY